This T cell receptor (beta chain) was documented in a study of blood T cell repertoires in COVID-19 (dated by TCRdb to about 2020). With regard to the full study: Samples from collaborators originated in the United States, Italy and Spain and spanned both the acute and convalescent phases of COVID-19. A freely available public database, intended as a resource for researchers studying the immune response to SARS-CoV-2, is where the repertoires were released. Deeply sampled blood TCRbeta repertoires from subjects exposed to, actively infected with, or recovered from COVID-19 were included in the dataset. The samples were drawn from the first 160 participants of the ongoing ImmuneRACE study and from some 1,300 subjects provided by 6 global collaborators. The sample metadata nearly always contained a de-identified subject ID, COVID-19 status, age in years and sex. Where HLA class I and class II types were available, the types were taken from metadata supplied by the sample provider, not from assay-based typing. The material from the prospective study consisted of cDNA or gDNA derived from T cells, B-cell-depleted T cells, or PBMCs.

Concerning this clone itself: No antigen is known for it. Base qualities were left out, and no much larger clone turns up one base away.

General study outcomes and caveats: The amount of clinical and demographic metadata varied by source and participant and was provided uncurated.

Collaborating institutions collected whole blood in K2EDTA tubes following their own protocols. For TCRbeta analysis, collaborators shipped samples as frozen whole blood, isolated PBMCs, or DNA extracted from either of those sample types. TCRbeta CDR3 regions were amplified from genomic DNA using the immunoSEQ Assay, a bias-controlled multiplex PCR. As for the authors' bioinformatics: The number of nucleated cells in each sample was estimated from the amplification of reference gene primers within the assay. To quantify the absolute abundance of each unique TCRbeta CDR3 rearrangement, sequence reads were collapsed and filtered. For each sample, productive Simpson clonality was calculated by taking the square root of Simpson's diversity index across productive rearrangements. TCRdb mirrors the immuneACCESS table, restricted to in-frame sequences. Some clones are absent from its copies; in checked studies, under half trace to an unresolved V gene, and the reason for the others is unknown. V and J calls and clone size are those listed in that table; D and trimming were worked out from the DNA. In all, the sample holds under 200,000 clones, and roughly 88% of those were seen once. The ten largest clones add up to approximately 9.4% of the sample.

V and J are truncated by 5 bases and 0 bases respectively, leaving an intervening sequence of 14 bases. From the cysteine through the phenylalanine, the CDR3 covers 17 amino acids. The entry retains the CDR3 DNA only, 51 bases that are in frame from base 1. From the germline V gene (reference sequence), CDR1 is PRHDT and CDR2 is FYEKMQ. Sequences were obtained from peripheral blood. In this chain, TRBV13 is recombined with TRBJ2-6; the D gene identity is not certain. This clonotype was sampled from an elderly woman with acute or convalescent COVID-19. The CDR3 sequence is CASSPSALRSGANVLTF. The nucleotide sequence is given as TGTGCCAGCAGCCCTTCCGCCCTACGCTCTGGGGCCAACGTCCTGACTTTC.